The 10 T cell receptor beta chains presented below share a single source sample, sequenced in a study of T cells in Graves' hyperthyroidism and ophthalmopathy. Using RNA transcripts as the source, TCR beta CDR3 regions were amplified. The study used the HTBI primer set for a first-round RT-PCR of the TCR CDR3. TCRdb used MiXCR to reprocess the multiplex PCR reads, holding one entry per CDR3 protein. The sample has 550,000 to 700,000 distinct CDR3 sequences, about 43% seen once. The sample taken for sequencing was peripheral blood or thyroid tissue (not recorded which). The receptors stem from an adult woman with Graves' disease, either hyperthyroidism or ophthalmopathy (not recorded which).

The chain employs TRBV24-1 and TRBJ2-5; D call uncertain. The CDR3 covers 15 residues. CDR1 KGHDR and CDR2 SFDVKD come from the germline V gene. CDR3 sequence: CALDDPSREGETQYF. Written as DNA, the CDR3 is TGTGCTCTAGACGATCCGTCTAGGGAAGGGGAGACCCAGTACTTC.

In nucleotides, the CDR3 is TGTGCCAGCGCGGACACTTTTAGCAATCAGCCCCAGCATTTT. Amino acids: CASADTFSNQPQHF. The J gene is TRBJ1-5, the V gene TRBV2; the D gene is possibly TRBD1 (5 bases). The CDR3 sequence is 14 residues long. V dropped 8 bases and J dropped 0 bases, with 11 bases sitting between them. The germline gives CDR1 SNHLY, CDR2 FYNNEI.

The CDR3 region has the DNA TGTGCCCAACCTGACAGGGACTATGGCTACACCTTC. Its protein is CAQPDRDYGYTF. The chain links TRBV5-8 to TRBJ1-2; 7 bases align to TRBD1. The CDR3 has 12 residues. Germline V gene lookup returns CDR1 SGHTS and CDR2 YDEGEE. V was pared by 10 bases and J by 3 bases, with 6 bases of the junction left unmatched.

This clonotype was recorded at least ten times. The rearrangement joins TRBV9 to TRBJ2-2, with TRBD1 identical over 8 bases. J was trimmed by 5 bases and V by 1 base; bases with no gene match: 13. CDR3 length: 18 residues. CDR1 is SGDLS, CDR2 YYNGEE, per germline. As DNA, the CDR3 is TGTGCCAGCAGCGTAAACTTTCTGGCCAGGGGGCGAACCGGGGAGCTGTTTTTT. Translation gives CASSVNFLARGRTGELFF. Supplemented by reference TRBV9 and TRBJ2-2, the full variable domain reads DSGVTQTPKHLITATGQRVTLRCSPRSGDLSVYWYQQSLDQGLQFLIQYYNGEERAKGNILERFSAQQFPDLHSELNLSSLELGDSALYFCASSVNFLARGRTGELFFGEGSRLTVL.

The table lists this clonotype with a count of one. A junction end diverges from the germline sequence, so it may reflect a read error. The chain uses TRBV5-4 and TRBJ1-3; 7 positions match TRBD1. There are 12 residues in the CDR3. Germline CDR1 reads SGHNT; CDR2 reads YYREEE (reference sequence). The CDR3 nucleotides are TGTGCCAGCAGCTTAACAGGGGAATTACCCGCCTTT. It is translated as CASSLTGELPAF.

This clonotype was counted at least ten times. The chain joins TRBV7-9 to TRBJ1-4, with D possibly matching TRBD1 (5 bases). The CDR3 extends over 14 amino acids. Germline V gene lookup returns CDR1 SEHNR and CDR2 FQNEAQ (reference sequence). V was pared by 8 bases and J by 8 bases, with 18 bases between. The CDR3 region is CASRSRGKREKLFF. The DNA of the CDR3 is TGTGCCAGCCGATCTCGGGGGAAGCGGGAAAAACTGTTTTTT.

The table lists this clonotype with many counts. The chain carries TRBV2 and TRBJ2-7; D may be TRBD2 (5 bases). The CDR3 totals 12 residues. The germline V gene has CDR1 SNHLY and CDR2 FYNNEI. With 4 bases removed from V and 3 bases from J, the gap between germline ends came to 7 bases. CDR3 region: CASSVEGYEQYF. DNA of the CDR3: TGTGCCAGCAGTGTCGAGGGCTACGAGCAGTACTTC. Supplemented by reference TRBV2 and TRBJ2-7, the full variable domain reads EPEVTQTPSHQVTQMGQEVILRCVPISNHLYFYWYRQILGQKVEFLVSFYNNEISEKSEIFDDQFSVERPDGSNFTLKIRSTKLEDSAMYFCASSVEGYEQYFGPGTRLTVT.

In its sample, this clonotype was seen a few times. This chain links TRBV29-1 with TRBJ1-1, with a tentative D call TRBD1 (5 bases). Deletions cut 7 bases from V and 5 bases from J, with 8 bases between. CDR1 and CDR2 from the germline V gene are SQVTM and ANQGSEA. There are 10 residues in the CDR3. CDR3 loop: CSAWGTEAFF. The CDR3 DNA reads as TGCAGCGCCTGGGGGACTGAAGCTTTCTTT.

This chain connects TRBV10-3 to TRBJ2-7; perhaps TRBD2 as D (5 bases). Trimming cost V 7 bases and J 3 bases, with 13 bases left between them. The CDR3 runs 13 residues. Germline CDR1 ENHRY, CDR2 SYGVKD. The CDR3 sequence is CAIKREGLYEQYF. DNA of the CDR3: TGTGCCATCAAGCGCGAGGGTCTCTACGAGCAGTACTTC.

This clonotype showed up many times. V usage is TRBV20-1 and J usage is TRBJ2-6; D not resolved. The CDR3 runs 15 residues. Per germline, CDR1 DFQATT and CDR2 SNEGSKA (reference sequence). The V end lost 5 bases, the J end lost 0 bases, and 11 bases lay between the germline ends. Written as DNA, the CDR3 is TGCAGTGCTGAGTCGGCCGGCTCTGGGGCCAACGTCCTGACTTTC. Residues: CSAESAGSGANVLTF.